A selection of T cell receptor beta chains follows, all from one sample in a study of T cell responses to AZD1222 COVID-19 vaccine. Method: immunoSEQ multiplex PCR; TCRdb's copy keeps in-frame clones and lacks some. The table includes 100,000 to 150,000 clones, about 86% detected once. Sequenced material: peripheral blood, taken on day 0 of AZD1222 vaccination. The source is an adult in good health. Both conserved end residues are part of each CDR3. D genes are given only for firm matches. Size tells how often a clone was seen (once, few, many) or the class of an expanded clone, and some rows leave it out.

clone_size	v_call	d_call	j_call	cdr3_nt	cdr3_aa
NA	TRBV6-1	TRBD2	TRBJ2-1	TGTGCCAGCAGTGAACTACTAGCGGGAGGGCCGAGTGAGCAGTTCTTC	CASSELLAGGPSEQFF
NA	TRBV28	TRBD1	TRBJ1-1	TGTGCCAGCAGTTCAACACCAACGACAGGGTTGAACACTGAAGCTTTCTTT	CASSSTPTTGLNTEAFF
NA	TRBV5-1	TRBD1	TRBJ1-2	TGCGCCAGCAGTCAAACAGGGGGTTTGGGTGGCTACACCTTC	CASSQTGGLGGYTF
NA	TRBV3-1/TRBV3-2	TRBD1	TRBJ1-4	TGTGCCAGCAGCCAAGATTGGCGACAGGGAGATAGAAAACTGTTTTTT	CASSQDWRQGDRKLFF
NA	TRBV6-1	TRBD1	TRBJ1-2	TGTGCCAGCAGTGGGGACAGGGGGAATGTATATTATGGCTACACCTTC	CASSGDRGNVYYGYTF
NA	TRBV9	TRBD1	TRBJ1-6	TGTGCCAGCAGCGGTCCGAGACAGGGGGCTTCCCGCAATTCACCCCTCCACTTT	CASSGPRQGASRNSPLHF
NA	TRBV7-2	NA	TRBJ1-6	TGTGCCAGCAGCTTAGTATCAGGGAACAATTCACCCCTCCACTTT	CASSLVSGNNSPLHF
NA	TRBV6-2/TRBV6-3	TRBD1	TRBJ1-6	TGTGCCAGCAGTAATGCAGGGGGCGCGCTTAATTCACCCCTCCACTTT	CASSNAGGALNSPLHF
NA	TRBV21-1	NA	TRBJ2-3	TGTGCCAGCAGCAAACCGGGACTAGTGGGCACAGATACGCAGTATTTT	CASSKPGLVGTDTQYF
NA	TRBV12-5	NA	TRBJ2-2	TGTGCTAGTGGTTTGGTACGTGAGGGGACTAACACCGGGGAGCTGTTTTTT	CASGLVREGTNTGELFF
NA	TRBV19	TRBD1	TRBJ1-1	TGTGCCAGTAGCTTTTCCCAGGGGGTTTCGGTTGGCACTGAAGCTTTCTTT	CASSFSQGVSVGTEAFF
NA	TRBV18	TRBD1	TRBJ2-7	TGTGCCAGCTCACCCCCGGACAGGAGGTTATACGAGCAGTACTTC	CASSPPDRRLYEQYF
NA	TRBV29-1	NA	TRBJ2-7	TGCAGCGTTGGGGAGGACCCCTACGAGCAGTACTTC	CSVGEDPYEQYF
few	TRBV7-2	TRBD2	TRBJ2-7	TGTGCCAGCAGCTTACTTTCCGGGAGGAGTTACGAGCAGTACTTC	CASSLLSGRSYEQYF
NA	TRBV4-2	TRBD2	TRBJ2-7	TGTGCCAGCAGCCAAGATACTAGCGGGAGCTACGAGCAGTACTTC	CASSQDTSGSYEQYF
NA	TRBV7-8	TRBD1	TRBJ2-7	TGTGCCAGCAGCCGGGACAGGGGTCGCGAGCAGTACTTC	CASSRDRGREQYF
NA	TRBV7-3	NA	TRBJ2-3	TGTGCCAGCAGCTACAAGGGGGATGGCACAGATACGCAGTATTTT	CASSYKGDGTDTQYF
NA	TRBV7-3	NA	TRBJ1-2	TGTGCCAGCAGCTTAGGAGGGGAGGGGGTGGCCTATGGCTACACCTTC	CASSLGGEGVAYGYTF
NA	TRBV3-1/TRBV3-2	NA	TRBJ1-2	TGTGCCAGCAGCCAAGGGCTCCGGGGAAATGGCTACACCTTC	CASSQGLRGNGYTF
NA	TRBV6-4	NA	TRBJ2-7	TGTGCCAGCAGAATAGACAGGACCTACGAGCAGTACTTC	CASRIDRTYEQYF
NA	TRBV18	NA	TRBJ2-3	TGTGCCAGCTCACCACAGGGCACAGATACGCAGTATTTT	CASSPQGTDTQYF
NA	TRBV14	TRBD2	TRBJ2-5	TGTGCCAGCAGCCCGTTAGCGGGAGGGCAAGAAGAGACCCAGTACTTC	CASSPLAGGQEETQYF
NA	TRBV6-5	TRBD1	TRBJ2-7	TGTGCCAGCAGTTCAGGGACAGGGGCGCCCTCCTACGAGCAGTACTTC	CASSSGTGAPSYEQYF
few	TRBV11-2	NA	TRBJ1-3	TGTGCCAGCTCAGACGGCCCATCGGGGGGAAACACCATATATTTT	CASSDGPSGGNTIYF
few	TRBV28	NA	TRBJ1-4	TGTGCCAGCAGTTCCCCTAGGCGGCGGGTGGCAACTAATGAAAAACTGTTTTTT	CASSSPRRRVATNEKLFF
NA	TRBV27	TRBD1	TRBJ2-3	TGTGCCAGCAGCGAGGACAGGGGAAGACGGACAGATACGCAGTATTTT	CASSEDRGRRTDTQYF
NA	TRBV5-8	NA	TRBJ1-2	TGTGCCAGCAGCGCAAGGAGATATGGCTACACCTTC	CASSARRYGYTF
few	TRBV7-8	NA	TRBJ1-1	TGTGCCAGCAGCTTAGCGATTCTGACAAGGCCAAAACAAGGACACACTGAAGCTTTCTTT	CASSLAILTRPKQGHTEAFF
NA	TRBV7-9	NA	TRBJ2-2	TGTGCCAGCAGCTCACCGGTCGGGGGCCCAAACACCGGGGAGCTGTTTTTT	CASSSPVGGPNTGELFF
NA	TRBV30	NA	TRBJ1-2	TGTGCCTGGAGCCTCGGGACTGCTAACTATGGCTACACCTTC	CAWSLGTANYGYTF
NA	TRBV28	NA	TRBJ1-4	TGTGCCAGCAGTCCTCCCCTACTCGGAAAACTGTTTTTT	CASSPPLLGKLFF
few	TRBV7-9	NA	TRBJ2-3	TGTGCCTATAGGGGGGGTACGGCAGATACGCAGTATTTT	CAYRGGTADTQYF
NA	TRBV28	NA	TRBJ2-7	TGTGCCAGCAGTTGGGACGGATCCTACGAGCAGTACTTC	CASSWDGSYEQYF
once	TRBV28	NA	TRBJ1-1	TGTGCCAGCAACAGACAGCCCAAAAGCACTGAAGCTTTCTTT	CASNRQPKSTEAFF
NA	TRBV3-1/TRBV3-2	TRBD2	TRBJ2-1	TGTGCCAGCAGCTCTAAGGCCAGCGGGGCTATTTACAATGAGCAGTTCTTC	CASSSKASGAIYNEQFF
NA	TRBV7-3	TRBD2	TRBJ2-4	TGTGCCAGCAGCTCCAGCGGGGGGGCTGACATTCAGTACTTC	CASSSSGGADIQYF
NA	TRBV5-1	NA	TRBJ2-1	TGCGCCAGCAGCTTGGGGTTCGGGGGACGCAATGAGCAGTTCTTC	CASSLGFGGRNEQFF
NA	TRBV7-3	NA	TRBJ2-1	TGTGCCAGCAGCTTACGCCAGGATGGCGATGAGCAGTTCTTC	CASSLRQDGDEQFF
NA	TRBV27	NA	TRBJ2-7	TGTGCCAGCAGTTTGGCTAGCAGGTACGAGCAGTACTTC	CASSLASRYEQYF
NA	TRBV3-1/TRBV3-2	NA	TRBJ1-1	TGTGCCAGCAGCCAAGATAGGGTCAGGGGTACACCAACGAACACTGAAGCTTTCTTT	CASSQDRVRGTPTNTEAFF
NA	TRBV5-4	NA	TRBJ2-2	TGTGCCAGCAGCTTGAAAGGGTCCGGGGAGCTGTTTTTT	CASSLKGSGELFF
NA	TRBV14	TRBD1	TRBJ2-2	TGTGCCAGCAGCCCAGGGACAGGGGGATCGAACACCGGGGAGCTGTTTTTT	CASSPGTGGSNTGELFF
NA	TRBV12-2	NA	TRBJ2-5	TGTGCAAGTCGCTTAGCCTTAAAACTAGACCGGGTCCAAGAGACCCAGTACTTC	CASRLALKLDRVQETQYF
NA	TRBV2	TRBD1	TRBJ2-7	TGTGCCAGCAGCGGGACAGGGGACATCTACGAGCAGTACTTC	CASSGTGDIYEQYF
once	TRBV6-6	TRBD1	TRBJ2-2	TGTGCCAGCAGTTACACAGGGGACACCGGGGAGCTGTTTTTT	CASSYTGDTGELFF
NA	TRBV7-8	TRBD1	TRBJ2-7	TGTGCCAGCAGCCGCGGACAGGGGGAGTACGAGCAGTACTTC	CASSRGQGEYEQYF
NA	TRBV4-1	NA	TRBJ1-2	TGCGCCAGCAACTCCTGGGGGACCAACTATGGCTACACCTTC	CASNSWGTNYGYTF
NA	TRBV4-1	NA	TRBJ1-2	TGCGCCAGCAGCCACGCAACGGGACGGAGGCTCTATGGCTACACCTTC	CASSHATGRRLYGYTF
few	TRBV4-1	NA	TRBJ2-3	TGCGCCAGCAGCCCTGGCCCCATTAGACCGAACACAGATACGCAGTATTTT	CASSPGPIRPNTDTQYF
NA	TRBV11-2	TRBD2	TRBJ2-2	TGTGCCAGCAGCTTACTAGCGGGAGGGCCCGGGGAGCTGTTTTTT	CASSLLAGGPGELFF
NA	TRBV21-1	NA	TRBJ1-1	TGTGCCAGCAGATCAGGGGTGAACACTGAAGCTTTCTTT	CASRSGVNTEAFF
NA	TRBV5-4	NA	TRBJ1-5	TGTGCCAGCAGCTTCGGCGGGGGCGCGGGTCAGCCCCAGCATTTT	CASSFGGGAGQPQHF
few	TRBV4-3	TRBD1	TRBJ1-2	TGCGCCAGCAGCGTACAAGGGGGCGCGAGCTATGGCTACACCTTC	CASSVQGGASYGYTF